The source of this T cell receptor (beta chain) is a study of cytomegalovirus exposure and HLA in healthy donors. The primer mix had 60 Vbeta and 13 Jbeta primers. Some clones are missing from TCRdb's copy, which holds only in-frame ones; the method was immunoSEQ multiplex PCR. Of about 210,000 clones listed, 65% to 85% are singletons. The CDR3 contains 12 residues. Trimming pared 5 bases from V and 0 bases from J, leaving 5 bases between. Germline-derived CDR1 and CDR2 are SEHNR and FQNEAQ (reference sequence). Sequenced material: PBMCs. The receptor was derived from a man aged 30 to 45 in good health and CMV-seronegative. The chain links TRBV7-9 to TRBJ2-7; possible D gene TRBD2, 5 bases. The CDR3 region is CASSGSSYEQYF. DNA of the CDR3: TGTGCCAGCAGCGGGAGCTCCTACGAGCAGTACTTC.